The 32 T cell receptor beta chains in this list originate from one sample, sequenced in a study of cytomegalovirus exposure and HLA in healthy donors. Using immunoSEQ multiplex PCR, the repertoire was profiled, and TCRdb retains in-frame clones only, with some absent. The repertoire holds under 350,000 clones, with 80% to 90% as singletons. Sequenced sample: PBMCs. The receptor source for this set is a woman aged 18 to 35 in good health and CMV-seronegative.

The chain combines TRBV29-1 with TRBJ2-5; TRBD2 matches 14 bases. This CDR3 comprises 17 residues. Germline-derived CDR1 and CDR2 are SQVTM and ANQGSEA. V lost 8 bases and J lost 5; bases outside the gene matches: 16. The CDR3 loop is CSLTPGLAGEIGETQYF. The CDR3 DNA reads as TGCAGCTTGACGCCGGGACTAGCGGGAGAGATTGGTGAGACCCAGTACTTC.

J is TRBJ2-2 and V is TRBV7-6; D is uncertain. Trimming left V 2 bases short and J 6 bases short, with 13 bases between. Germline-derived CDR1 and CDR2 are SGHVS and FNYEAQ. The CDR3 extends over 15 amino acids. CDR3 loop: CASSLLPPGAGELFF. The CDR3 nucleotides read TGTGCCAGCAGCTTATTGCCTCCAGGCGCCGGGGAGCTGTTTTTT.

This chain connects TRBV5-1 to TRBJ2-7, with 8 bases identical to TRBD1. The CDR3 loop spans 13 amino acids. V shed 9 bases, J shed 7 bases, and the junction held 12 bases outside the gene matches. Germline V gives CDR1 SGHRS, CDR2 YFSETQ. For the CDR3, the DNA is TGCGCCACCCGGACAGGGAATTTGGGGGAGCAGTACTTC. Translating gives CATRTGNLGEQYF.

Details on this clone: Other DNA sequences in this specimen translate into the identical CDR3. This sequence joins TRBV5-6 and TRBJ1-2; tentative D call: TRBD1 (5 bases). V was pared by 2 bases and J by 2 bases, with 7 bases between. The CDR3 is 13 amino acids. Per the germline V gene, CDR1 is SGHDT and CDR2 is YYEEEE. CDR3: CASSLGANYGYTF. The DNA of the CDR3 is TGTGCCAGCAGCTTAGGGGCCAACTATGGCTACACCTTC.

The chain has TRBV5-6 and TRBJ2-1; a possible D gene is TRBD2 (6 bases). In germline, CDR1 is SGHDT, CDR2 YYEEEE. V gave up 0 bases and J gave up 14 bases, with 12 bases separating them. This CDR3 region has 12 residues. CDR3 loop: CASSLGRGDEFF. The CDR3, as DNA: TGTGCCAGCAGCTTGGGGCGGGGAGACGAGTTCTTC.

The V call is TRBV7-6, the J call TRBJ2-5, with D possibly matching TRBD2 (5 bases). The CDR3 has 14 residues. Trimming took 4 bases from V and 1 from J, leaving 10 bases between them. Germline lookup yields CDR1 SGHVS and CDR2 FNYEAQ. CDR3 amino acids: CASSSPGSQETQYF. CDR3 nucleotides: TGTGCCAGCAGCTCACCGGGAAGCCAAGAGACCCAGTACTTC. Complete variable domain (other parts from reference TRBV7-6 and TRBJ2-5): GAGVSQSPRYKVTKRGQDVALRCDPISGHVSLYWYRQALGQGPEFLTYFNYEAQQDKSGLPNDRFSAERPEGSISTLTIQRTEQRDSAMYRCASSSPGSQETQYFGPGTRLLVL.

This rearrangement joins TRBV5-1 to TRBJ2-1, with TRBD2 matching over 8 bases. The CDR3 totals 15 residues. CDR1 and CDR2 (germline): SGHRS, YFSETQ. Germline trimming cut 5 bases from V and 2 bases from J; bases unmatched to any gene: 6. The CDR3 DNA follows: TGCGCCAGCAGGTATAGCGGGGCTGCCTACAATGAGCAGTTCTTC. Amino acid sequence: CASRYSGAAYNEQFF.

The genes are TRBV7-2 and TRBJ1-2, with D tentatively TRBD1 (5 bases). The CDR3 is made up of 15 amino acids. Germline V gene lookup returns CDR1 SGHTA and CDR2 FQGNSA. Trimming shortened V by 1 base and J by 4 bases, and 13 bases separated the two germline ends. The CDR3 DNA follows: TGTGCCAGCAGCTTAGACAGGACGTCTGCCTATGGCTACACCTTC. Its protein product is CASSLDRTSAYGYTF.

The rearrangement links TRBV4-1 to TRBJ2-3; D may be TRBD2 (6 bases). Trimming took off 1 base at V and 4 bases at J, with 12 bases between the two ends. This CDR3 has 15 residues. CDR1 is MGHRA, CDR2 YSYEKL, per germline. The chain's CDR3 is CASSQGGVGADTQYF. The CDR3 nucleotides read TGCGCCAGCAGCCAAGGCGGGGTAGGGGCAGATACGCAGTATTTT.

This clone has a single count. The chain joins TRBV18 to TRBJ1-2, with D hard to call. Germline loops: CDR1 KGHSH, CDR2 LQKENI. This CDR3 region has 12 residues. Trimming took off 1 base at V and 8 bases at J, with 8 bases between the two ends. This CDR3 is CASSPRVEGYTF. CDR3 sequence (DNA): TGTGCCAGCTCACCACGAGTGGAGGGCTACACCTTC.

The rearrangement joins TRBV27 to TRBJ2-1; 7 nucleotides line up with TRBD2. Germline values: CDR1 MNHEY, CDR2 SMNVEV (reference sequence). This CDR3 comprises 16 residues. Trimming at V came to 2 bases and at J to 4 bases, leaving 8 bases not matched to a gene. The CDR3 loop reads CASSLMVAGGYNEQFF. The CDR3 DNA is TGTGCCAGCAGTTTAATGGTAGCGGGCGGTTACAATGAGCAGTTCTTC.

J is TRBJ1-3 and V is TRBV9, with D possibly TRBD1 on 6 matching bases. V shed 0 bases and J shed 1 base, with 14 bases lying between them. In germline, CDR1 is SGDLS, CDR2 YYNGEE. CDR3 length equals 17 residues. The CDR3 here is CASSVAADRPSGNTIYF. The CDR3 DNA follows: TGTGCCAGCAGCGTAGCTGCTGACAGGCCGTCTGGAAACACCATATATTTT.

The V call is TRBV5-1, the J call TRBJ2-7; 15 bases fit TRBD2. The V gene's germline CDR1 is SGHRS and CDR2 YFSETQ. Unmatched junction bases numbered 6, after V lost 0 bases and J lost 2 bases. This CDR3 spans 18 amino acids. The CDR3 coding sequence is TGCGCCAGCAGCTTGGAGGGACTAGCGGGAGGTTCCCCCTACGAGCAGTACTTC. Residues: CASSLEGLAGGSPYEQYF.

The chain has TRBV30 and TRBJ1-3; 9 nucleotides align to TRBD1. The V gene end was trimmed by 5 bases and the J gene end by 4 bases; junction bases not matched to a gene: 6. The CDR3 sequence is 14 residues long. The V gene's germline CDR1 is GTSNPN and CDR2 SVGIG (reference sequence). The CDR3 reads CAWRRDRAGNTIYF. The CDR3 DNA is TGTGCCTGGCGCCGGGACAGGGCCGGAAACACCATATATTTT.

The chain recombines TRBV6-1 with TRBJ1-5; 10 bases fit TRBD1. Looked up from germline, CDR1 is MNHNS and CDR2 is SASEGT. V trimming: 0 bases; J trimming: 2 bases; junction bases outside the gene matches: 19. There are 22 residues in the CDR3. This chain's CDR3 is CASSEANPRGTGAARGNQPQHF. The DNA of the CDR3 is TGTGCCAGCAGTGAAGCCAACCCTCGAGGGACAGGGGCCGCGCGGGGCAATCAGCCCCAGCATTTT.

Only a few counts were recorded for this clone. V gene TRBV6-1 combines with J gene TRBJ1-5; D is ambiguous. This CDR3 is built from 14 residues. In germline, CDR1 is MNHNS, CDR2 SASEGT. Trimming left V 1 base short and J 4 bases short, with 8 bases between. The CDR3 DNA reads as TGTGCCAGCAGTGAAGGAGGAGAGAATCAGCCCCAGCATTTT. It encodes CASSEGGENQPQHF.

The V gene is TRBV2, the J gene TRBJ2-7, with D possibly TRBD1 on 6 matching bases. V dropped 10 bases and J dropped 1 base, with 11 bases sitting between them. This CDR3 is built from 12 residues. Germline V gene lookup returns CDR1 SNHLY and CDR2 FYNNEI. CDR3 bases: TGTGCCAACTCCGGACAGTCCTACGAGCAGTACTTC. This encodes CANSGQSYEQYF.

The V gene is TRBV29-1, the J gene TRBJ2-7; unclear D gene. The CDR3 totals 10 residues. V was pared by 4 bases and J by 5 bases, with 6 bases between. In germline, CDR1 is SQVTM, CDR2 ANQGSEA. The CDR3 DNA reads as TGCAGCGTTGTCGAGGACGAGCAGTACTTC. It yields the protein CSVVEDEQYF.

The V gene is TRBV11-3, the J gene TRBJ2-1, with D hard to call. Deletions cut 3 bases from V and 4 bases from J, with 13 bases between. Germline CDR1 SGHNT, CDR2 YENEEA. The CDR3 length is 15 residues. CDR3 in DNA: TGTGCCAGCAGCTTGGAGTCGGCGGTGTACAATGAGCAGTTCTTC. Encoded protein: CASSLESAVYNEQFF.

The chain is built from TRBV6-5 and TRBJ2-7, with TRBD2 identical over 15 bases. The CDR3 sequence is 16 residues long. Germline CDR1 reads MNHEY; CDR2 reads SVGAGI. The J segment lost 5 bases and the V segment lost 2 bases, leaving 4 bases of the junction unmatched. As DNA, the CDR3 is TGTGCCAGCAGTTACCGGACTAGCGGGAGGGCCAACGAGCAGTACTTC. Protein product: CASSYRTSGRANEQYF.

The chain carries TRBV30 and TRBJ2-7; TRBD1 matches 9 bases. J gave up 3 bases and V 3 bases, and 6 bases lay outside the gene matches. Germline CDR1 is GTSNPN and CDR2 is SVGIG (reference sequence). The CDR3 is made up of 14 amino acids. CDR3 bases: TGTGCCTGGAGCCCGGACAGGGGTGGCTACGAGCAGTACTTC. Amino acids: CAWSPDRGGYEQYF.

This chain joins TRBV2 and TRBJ1-1, with D uncertain. Trimming stripped 7 bases from V and 0 bases from J, with 12 bases between. From germline, CDR1 is SNHLY and CDR2 FYNNEI. The length of the CDR3 is 14 residues. The CDR3 region is CASILEGMNTEAFF. CDR3 in DNA: TGTGCCAGCATACTGGAGGGTATGAACACTGAAGCTTTCTTT.

V usage is TRBV2 and J usage is TRBJ1-1, with D tentatively TRBD1 (5 bases). Germline V gene sequence: CDR1 SNHLY, CDR2 FYNNEI. The V and J ends lost 2 bases and 4 bases respectively, with 11 bases between them. The CDR3 is made up of 14 amino acids. The CDR3 reads CASSESLGGTEAFF. The CDR3 nucleotides are TGTGCCAGCAGTGAAAGTTTGGGGGGCACTGAAGCTTTCTTT.

CDR3 nucleotide sequence: TGTGCCTGGAGCCCCTTGGTGGAGGCTGAAGCTTTCTTT. This translates into CAWSPLVEAEAFF. The genes are TRBV30 and TRBJ1-1; D is ambiguous. Germline V gives CDR1 GTSNPN, CDR2 SVGIG (reference sequence). The germline V and J ends were trimmed by 3 bases and 6 bases, with 14 bases remaining between them. This CDR3 comprises 13 residues.

The rearrangement joins TRBV4-3 to TRBJ1-2; 11 positions match TRBD1. In germline, CDR1 is LGHNA, CDR2 YSLEER. This CDR3 is built from 18 residues. V trimming: 0 bases; J trimming: 2 bases; junction bases outside the gene matches: 8. This chain's CDR3 is CASSQDRGQGDPNYGYTF. The CDR3 nucleotides are TGCGCCAGCAGCCAAGATCGGGGACAGGGGGATCCCAACTATGGCTACACCTTC.

This chain uses TRBV7-3 with TRBJ2-2; the D gene is possibly TRBD1 (5 bases). The CDR3 has 16 amino acids. Germline V lookup: CDR1 SGHTA, CDR2 FQGTGA. V was pared by 5 bases and J by 1 base, with 14 bases between. The CDR3 nucleotides are TGTGCCAGCAGCCTCCAGGGAAGGGGGAACACCGGGGAGCTGTTTTTT. Translating gives CASSLQGRGNTGELFF.

This clone was counted only a few times. The chain links TRBV19 to TRBJ2-4; maybe TRBD1 (6 bases). V lost 5 bases, J lost 4 bases, and 12 bases lay in between. Germline CDR1 LNHDA, CDR2 SQIVND (reference sequence). There are 14 residues in the CDR3. CDR3: CASSPGTQKNIQYF. The CDR3 DNA sequence: TGTGCCAGTAGTCCCGGGACACAGAAAAACATTCAGTACTTC.

The chain employs TRBV6-6 and TRBJ1-4, with no clear D. The CDR3 loop spans 16 amino acids. Germline values: CDR1 MNHNY, CDR2 SVGAGI (reference sequence). The V gene lost 5 bases and the J gene lost 4 bases, with 17 bases spanning the gap. The CDR3 bases are TGTGCCAGCAGTCCCCTGTCCCTCCGGGGTAATGAAAAACTGTTTTTT. Protein product: CASSPLSLRGNEKLFF.

The gene calls are TRBV7-9 and TRBJ2-4; TRBD2 agrees at 14 bases. V dropped 4 bases and J dropped 0; count of bases not matched to a gene: 5. The CDR3 is made up of 18 amino acids. Germline values: CDR1 SEHNR, CDR2 FQNEAQ (reference sequence). CDR3 in amino acids: CASSWGLAGELAKNIQYF. CDR3 nucleotide sequence: TGTGCCAGCAGCTGGGGACTAGCGGGAGAGCTAGCCAAAAACATTCAGTACTTC.

The rearrangement joins TRBV5-1 to TRBJ2-3, with 7 bases that match TRBD1. Looked up from germline, CDR1 is SGHRS and CDR2 is YFSETQ. The V and J ends lost 4 bases and 1 base, in that order; junction bases with no gene match: 6. CDR3 length: 15 amino acids. CDR3 nucleotides: TGCGCCAGCAGCGCTCAAGGACAGGGCACAGATACGCAGTATTTT. This encodes CASSAQGQGTDTQYF. Looking up the rest from reference TRBV5-1 and TRBJ2-3 gives the full variable domain: KAGVTQTPRYLIKTRGQQVTLSCSPISGHRSVSWYQQTPGQGLQFLFEYFSETQRNKGNFPGRFSGRQFSNSRSEMNVSTLELGDSALYLCASSAQGQGTDTQYFGPGTRLTVL.

The rearrangement links TRBV18 to TRBJ2-5, with a weak D call TRBD1 (6 bases). V was cut by 5 bases and J by 5 bases, with 18 bases left in between. The CDR3 extends over 15 amino acids. Germline values: CDR1 KGHSH, CDR2 LQKENI. The CDR3 DNA sequence: TGTGCCAGCTCATTACAGGGCTCGGAGTGGGAGACCCAGTACTTC. Translated, it gives CASSLQGSEWETQYF. The whole variable domain, filled in from reference TRBV18 and TRBJ2-5, reads NAGVMQNPRHLVRRRGQEARLRCSPMKGHSHVYWYRQLPEEGLKFMVYLQKENIIDESGMPKERFSAEFPKEGPSILRIQQVVRGDSAAYFCASSLQGSEWETQYFGPGTRLLVL.

The chain carries TRBV6-5 and TRBJ2-5, with D tentatively TRBD2 (5 bases). Germline CDR1 and CDR2: MNHEY and SVGAGI. With 5 bases removed from V and 5 bases from J, the gap between germline ends came to 18 bases. The CDR3 runs to 15 residues. The CDR3 loop is CASSPGNQGSETQYF. The CDR3 coding sequence is TGTGCCAGCAGTCCCGGGAACCAAGGAAGTGAGACCCAGTACTTC.